This TCR beta chain comes out of a study of blood T cell repertoires in COVID-19. The sample holds a few counts of this clone. There are 15 residues in the CDR3. V lost 6 bases, J lost 0 bases, and 4 bases stayed unmatched. Germline-derived CDR1 and CDR2 are LNHDA and SQIVND (reference sequence). The authors' processing: Amplification of reference gene primers provided the estimated nucleated cell counts. Assay used: immunoSEQ multiplex PCR; TCRdb lists only in-frame clones, some missing. Clone size and the V and J calls come from that table; the DNA yielded D and trimming. The data hold 95,000 to 150,000 clones, with approximately 83% observed a single time.

The rearrangement joins TRBV19 to TRBJ2-3; 9 nucleotides agree with TRBD1. This TCR came from a woman between 70 and 85 years old with acute or convalescent COVID-19. The sequenced material came from peripheral blood. The CDR3 DNA follows: TGTGCCAGTAGACGGACAGGGGCAAGCACAGATACGCAGTATTTT. It translates to CASRRTGASTDTQYF.